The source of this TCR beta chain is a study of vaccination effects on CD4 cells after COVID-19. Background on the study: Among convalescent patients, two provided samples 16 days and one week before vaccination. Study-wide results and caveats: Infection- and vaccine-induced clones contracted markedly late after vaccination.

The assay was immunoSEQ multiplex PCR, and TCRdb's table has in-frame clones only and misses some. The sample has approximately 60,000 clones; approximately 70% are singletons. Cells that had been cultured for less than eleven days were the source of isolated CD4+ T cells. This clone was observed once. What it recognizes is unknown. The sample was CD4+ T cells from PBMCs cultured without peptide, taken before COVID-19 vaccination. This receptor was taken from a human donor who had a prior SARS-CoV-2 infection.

DNA for the CDR3: TGTGCCTGGAGTATGGGGACGCGGCAGTATTTT. Its protein is CAWSMGTRQYF. The chain recombines TRBV30 with TRBJ2-3; either TRBD1 or TRBD2 may fit D (5 bases each). V dropped 2 bases and J dropped 11 bases, with 11 bases sitting between them. The germline gives CDR1 GTSNPN, CDR2 SVGIG (reference sequence). This CDR3 has 11 amino acids.